This T cell receptor beta chain was recovered during a study of cytomegalovirus exposure and HLA in healthy donors. The protocol was immunoSEQ multiplex PCR, while the TCRdb copy is restricted to in-frame clones and leaves out a portion. This sample has some 240,000 clones, with about nine tenths found just once. Trimming took 1 base from V and 3 from J; bases not matched to a gene: 0. The CDR3 contains 14 residues. The germline V gene encodes CDR1 SNHLY and CDR2 FYNNEI. The chain uses TRBV2 and TRBJ1-1, with 9 bases aligning to TRBD1. The sequence derives from a woman aged 18-29 years in good health and CMV-seropositive. The sequenced sample consisted of PBMCs. The CDR3 DNA reads TGTGCCAGCAGTGAAGGGACAGGGGACACTGAAGCTTTCTTT. It is translated as CASSEGTGDTEAFF.